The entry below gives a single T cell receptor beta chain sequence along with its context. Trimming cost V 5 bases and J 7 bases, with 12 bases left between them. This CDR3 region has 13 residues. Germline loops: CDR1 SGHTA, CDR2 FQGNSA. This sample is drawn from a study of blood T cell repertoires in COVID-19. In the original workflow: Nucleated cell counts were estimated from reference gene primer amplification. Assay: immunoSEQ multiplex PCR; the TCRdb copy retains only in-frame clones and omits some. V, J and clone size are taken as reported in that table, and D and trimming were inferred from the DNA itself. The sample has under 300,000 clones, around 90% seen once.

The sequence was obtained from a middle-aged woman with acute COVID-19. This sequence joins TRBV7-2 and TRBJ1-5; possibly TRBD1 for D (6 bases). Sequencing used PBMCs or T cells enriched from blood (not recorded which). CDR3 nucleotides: TGTGCCAGCAGCCCCACAGGGTGGCAGCCCCAGCATTTT. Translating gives CASSPTGWQPQHF.